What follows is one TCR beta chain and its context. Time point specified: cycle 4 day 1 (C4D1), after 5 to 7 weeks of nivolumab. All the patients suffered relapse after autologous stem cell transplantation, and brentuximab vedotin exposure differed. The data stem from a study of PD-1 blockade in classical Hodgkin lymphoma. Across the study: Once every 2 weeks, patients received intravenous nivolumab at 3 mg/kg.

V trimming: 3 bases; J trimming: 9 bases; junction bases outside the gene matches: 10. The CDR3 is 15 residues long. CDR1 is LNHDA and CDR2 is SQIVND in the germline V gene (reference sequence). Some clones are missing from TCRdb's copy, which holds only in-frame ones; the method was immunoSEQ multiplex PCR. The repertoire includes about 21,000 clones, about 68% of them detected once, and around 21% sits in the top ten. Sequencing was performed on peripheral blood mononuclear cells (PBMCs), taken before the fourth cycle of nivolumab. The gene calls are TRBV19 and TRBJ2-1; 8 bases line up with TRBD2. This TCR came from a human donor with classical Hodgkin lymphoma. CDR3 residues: CASSIGGTSSGEQFF. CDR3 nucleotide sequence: TGTGCCAGTAGTATCGGGGGGACTAGTTCCGGTGAGCAGTTCTTC.